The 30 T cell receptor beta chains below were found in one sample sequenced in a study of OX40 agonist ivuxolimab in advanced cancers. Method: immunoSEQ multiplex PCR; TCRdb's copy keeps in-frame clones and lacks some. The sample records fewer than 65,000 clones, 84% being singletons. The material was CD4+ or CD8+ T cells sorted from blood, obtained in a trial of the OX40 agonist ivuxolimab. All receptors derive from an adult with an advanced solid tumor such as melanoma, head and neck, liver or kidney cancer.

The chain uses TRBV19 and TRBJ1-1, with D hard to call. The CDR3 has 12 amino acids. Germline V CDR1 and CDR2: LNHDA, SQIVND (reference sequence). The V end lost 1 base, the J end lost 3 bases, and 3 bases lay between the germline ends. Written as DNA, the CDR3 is TGTGCCAGTAGTATAGGCCACACTGAAGCTTTCTTT. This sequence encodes CASSIGHTEAFF.

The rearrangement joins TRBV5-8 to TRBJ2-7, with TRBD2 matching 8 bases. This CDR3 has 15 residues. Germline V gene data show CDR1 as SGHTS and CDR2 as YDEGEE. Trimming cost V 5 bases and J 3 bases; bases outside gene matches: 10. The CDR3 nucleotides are TGTGCCAGCAGGTCCCCCGGGGGGGGCCGCTACGAGCAGTACTTC. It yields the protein CASRSPGGGRYEQYF.

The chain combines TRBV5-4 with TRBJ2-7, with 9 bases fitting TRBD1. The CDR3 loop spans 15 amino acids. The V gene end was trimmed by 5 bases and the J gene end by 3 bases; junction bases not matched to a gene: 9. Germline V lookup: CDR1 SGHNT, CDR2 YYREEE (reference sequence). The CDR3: CASSDRGIASYEQYF. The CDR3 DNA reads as TGTGCCAGCAGTGACAGGGGGATTGCGAGCTACGAGCAGTACTTC.

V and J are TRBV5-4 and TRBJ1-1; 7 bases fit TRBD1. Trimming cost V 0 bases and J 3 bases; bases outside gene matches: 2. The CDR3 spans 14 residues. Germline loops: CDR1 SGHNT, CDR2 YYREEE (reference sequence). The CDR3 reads CASSLEGADTEAFF. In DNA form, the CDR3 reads TGTGCCAGCAGCTTGGAGGGGGCGGACACTGAAGCTTTCTTT.

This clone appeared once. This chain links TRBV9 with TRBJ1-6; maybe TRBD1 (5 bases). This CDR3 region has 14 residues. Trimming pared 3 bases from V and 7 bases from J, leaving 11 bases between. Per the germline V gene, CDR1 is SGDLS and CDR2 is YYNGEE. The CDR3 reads CASSAGLPNSPLHF. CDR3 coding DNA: TGTGCCAGCAGCGCGGGACTCCCAAATTCACCCCTCCACTTT.

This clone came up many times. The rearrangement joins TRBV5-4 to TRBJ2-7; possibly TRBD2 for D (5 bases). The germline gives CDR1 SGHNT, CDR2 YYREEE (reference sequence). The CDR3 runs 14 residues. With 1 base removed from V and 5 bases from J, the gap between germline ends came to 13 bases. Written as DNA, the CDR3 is TGTGCCAGCAGCTTGTCGGGGAGCAGTAACGAGCAGTACTTC. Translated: CASSLSGSSNEQYF.

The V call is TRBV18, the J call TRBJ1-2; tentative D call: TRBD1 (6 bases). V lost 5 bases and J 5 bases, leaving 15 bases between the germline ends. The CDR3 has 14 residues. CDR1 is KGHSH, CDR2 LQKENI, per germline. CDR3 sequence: CASSELDSVYGYTF. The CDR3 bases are TGTGCCAGCTCAGAACTGGACAGCGTGTATGGCTACACCTTC.

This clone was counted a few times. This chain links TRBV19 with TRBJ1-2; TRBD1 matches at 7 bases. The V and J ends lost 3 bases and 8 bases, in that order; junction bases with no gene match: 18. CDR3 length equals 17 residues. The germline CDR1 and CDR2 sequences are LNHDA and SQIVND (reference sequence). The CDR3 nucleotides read TGTGCCAGTAGTATCGAACACCAGGACAGGCCTTCTTGGGGCTACACCTTC. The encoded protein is CASSIEHQDRPSWGYTF.

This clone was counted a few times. The CDR3 nucleotides are TGTGCTAGTGGTGGAAGGGCGGGAGGGGAGACCCAGTACTTC. Its translation is CASGGRAGGETQYF. This rearrangement joins TRBV12-5 to TRBJ2-5; TRBD2 agrees at 9 bases. The V gene's germline CDR1 is LGHNT and CDR2 FRNRAP. V shed 5 bases and J 5 bases; nucleotides not matched to a gene: 6. The length of the CDR3 is 14 residues.

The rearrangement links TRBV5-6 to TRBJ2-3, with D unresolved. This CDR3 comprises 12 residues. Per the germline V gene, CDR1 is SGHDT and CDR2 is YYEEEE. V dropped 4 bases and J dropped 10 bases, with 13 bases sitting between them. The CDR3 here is CASSLSVFSQYF. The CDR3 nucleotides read TGTGCCAGCAGCCTGAGCGTATTTTCGCAGTATTTT.

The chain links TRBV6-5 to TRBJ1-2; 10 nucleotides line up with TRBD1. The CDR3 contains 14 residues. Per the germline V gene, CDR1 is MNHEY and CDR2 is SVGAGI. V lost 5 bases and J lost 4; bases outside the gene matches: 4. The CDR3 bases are TGTGCCAGCAGTCGGGACAGGGGTACCTATGGCTACACCTTC. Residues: CASSRDRGTYGYTF.

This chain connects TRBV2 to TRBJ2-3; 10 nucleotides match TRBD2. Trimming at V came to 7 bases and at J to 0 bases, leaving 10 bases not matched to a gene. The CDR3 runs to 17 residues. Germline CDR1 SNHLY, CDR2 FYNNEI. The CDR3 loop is CASIWTSGFLSTDTQYF. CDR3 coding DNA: TGTGCCAGCATCTGGACTAGCGGATTCCTGAGCACAGATACGCAGTATTTT.

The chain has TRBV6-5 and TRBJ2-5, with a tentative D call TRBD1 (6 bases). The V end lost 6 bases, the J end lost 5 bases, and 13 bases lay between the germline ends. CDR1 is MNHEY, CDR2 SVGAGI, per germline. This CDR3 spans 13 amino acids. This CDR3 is CASSPPGAETQYF. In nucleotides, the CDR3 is TGTGCCAGCAGCCCCCCAGGGGCCGAGACCCAGTACTTC.

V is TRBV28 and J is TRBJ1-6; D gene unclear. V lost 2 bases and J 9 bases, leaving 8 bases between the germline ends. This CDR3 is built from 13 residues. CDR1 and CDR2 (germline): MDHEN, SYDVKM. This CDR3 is CASSLRFISPLHF. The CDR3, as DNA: TGTGCCAGCAGTTTACGGTTCATTTCACCCCTCCACTTT.

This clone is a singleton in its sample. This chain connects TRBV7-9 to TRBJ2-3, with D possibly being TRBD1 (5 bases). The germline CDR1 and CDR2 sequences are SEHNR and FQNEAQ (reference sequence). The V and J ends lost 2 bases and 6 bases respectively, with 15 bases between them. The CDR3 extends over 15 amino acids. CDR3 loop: CASSLNTGPPDTQYF. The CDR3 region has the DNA TGTGCCAGCAGCTTAAATACAGGCCCTCCGGATACGCAGTATTTT.

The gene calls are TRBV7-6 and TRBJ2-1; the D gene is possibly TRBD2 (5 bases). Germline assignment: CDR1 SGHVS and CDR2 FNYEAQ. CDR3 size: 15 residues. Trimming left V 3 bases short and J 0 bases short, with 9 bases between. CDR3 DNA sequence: TGTGCCAGCAGCTTGGACTTAAACTCCTACAATGAGCAGTTCTTC. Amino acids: CASSLDLNSYNEQFF.

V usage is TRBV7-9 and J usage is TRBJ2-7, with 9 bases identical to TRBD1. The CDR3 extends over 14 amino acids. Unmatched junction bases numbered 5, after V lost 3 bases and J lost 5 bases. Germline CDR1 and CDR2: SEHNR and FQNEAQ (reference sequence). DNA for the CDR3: TGTGCCAGCAGCTTTTGGGACAGGGCCCACGAGCAGTACTTC. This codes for CASSFWDRAHEQYF.

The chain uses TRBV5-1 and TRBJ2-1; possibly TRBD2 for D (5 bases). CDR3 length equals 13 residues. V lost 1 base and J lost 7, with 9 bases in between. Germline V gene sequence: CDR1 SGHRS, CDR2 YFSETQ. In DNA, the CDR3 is TGCGCCAGCAGCTTGAATCTAGCTAATGAGCAGTTCTTC. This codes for CASSLNLANEQFF.

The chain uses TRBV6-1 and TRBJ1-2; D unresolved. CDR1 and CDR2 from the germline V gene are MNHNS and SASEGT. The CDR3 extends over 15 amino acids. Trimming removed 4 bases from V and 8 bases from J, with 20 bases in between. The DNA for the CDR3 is TGTGCCAGCAGTGTATCCTTACCGGCCCACCCCGGCTACACCTTC. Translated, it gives CASSVSLPAHPGYTF.

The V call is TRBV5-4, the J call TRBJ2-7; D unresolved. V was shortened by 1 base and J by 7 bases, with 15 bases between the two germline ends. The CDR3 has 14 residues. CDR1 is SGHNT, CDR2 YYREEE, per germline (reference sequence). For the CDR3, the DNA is TGTGCCAGCAGCTTGAAGGACGGCCTGCTTGAGCAGTACTTC. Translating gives CASSLKDGLLEQYF.

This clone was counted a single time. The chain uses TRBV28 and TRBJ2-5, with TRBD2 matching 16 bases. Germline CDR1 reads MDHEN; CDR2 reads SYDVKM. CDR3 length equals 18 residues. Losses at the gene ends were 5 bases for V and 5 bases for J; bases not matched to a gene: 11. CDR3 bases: TGTGCCAGCAGTCTATTGGGGACTAGCGGGAGGGCCAGGGAGACCCAGTACTTC. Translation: CASSLLGTSGRARETQYF. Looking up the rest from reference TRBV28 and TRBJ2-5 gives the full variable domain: DVKVTQSSRYLVKRTGEKVFLECVQDMDHENMFWYRQDPGLGLRLIYFSYDVKMKEKGDIPEGYSVSREKKERFSLILESASTNQTSMYLCASSLLGTSGRARETQYFGPGTRLLVL.

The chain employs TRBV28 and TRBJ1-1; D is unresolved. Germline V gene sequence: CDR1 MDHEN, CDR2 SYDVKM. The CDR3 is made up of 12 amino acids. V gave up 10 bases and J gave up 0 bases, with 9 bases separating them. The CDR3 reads CATEDMNTEAFF. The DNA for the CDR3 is TGTGCCACCGAAGACATGAACACTGAAGCTTTCTTT.

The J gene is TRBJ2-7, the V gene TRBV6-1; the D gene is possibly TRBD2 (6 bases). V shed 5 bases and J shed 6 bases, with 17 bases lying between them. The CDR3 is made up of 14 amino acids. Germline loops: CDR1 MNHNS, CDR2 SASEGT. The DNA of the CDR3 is TGTGCCAGCAGTCTTGGGACTTCCCACAGCGAGCAGTACTTC. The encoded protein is CASSLGTSHSEQYF.

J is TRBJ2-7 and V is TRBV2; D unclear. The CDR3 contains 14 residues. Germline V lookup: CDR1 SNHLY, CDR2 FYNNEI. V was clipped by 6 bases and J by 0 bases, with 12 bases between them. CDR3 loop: CASSLSGNSYEQYF. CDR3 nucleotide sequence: TGTGCCAGCAGCCTTTCTGGGAACTCCTACGAGCAGTACTTC. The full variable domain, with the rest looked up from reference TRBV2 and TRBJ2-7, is EPEVTQTPSHQVTQMGQEVILRCVPISNHLYFYWYRQILGQKVEFLVSFYNNEISEKSEIFDDQFSVERPDGSNFTLKIRSTKLEDSAMYFCASSLSGNSYEQYFGPGTRLTVT.

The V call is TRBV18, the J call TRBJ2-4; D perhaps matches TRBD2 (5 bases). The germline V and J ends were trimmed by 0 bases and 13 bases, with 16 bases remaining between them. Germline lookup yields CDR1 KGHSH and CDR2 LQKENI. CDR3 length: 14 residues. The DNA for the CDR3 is TGTGCCAGCTCACCACCGAGGGCGGGCCAGATACAGTACTTC. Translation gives CASSPPRAGQIQYF.

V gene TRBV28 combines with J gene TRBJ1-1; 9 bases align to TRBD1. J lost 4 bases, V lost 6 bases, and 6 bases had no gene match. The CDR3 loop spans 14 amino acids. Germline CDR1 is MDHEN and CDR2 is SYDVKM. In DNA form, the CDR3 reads TGTGCCAGCAGCCGGGGACAGGGAGGCACTGAAGCTTTCTTT. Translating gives CASSRGQGGTEAFF.

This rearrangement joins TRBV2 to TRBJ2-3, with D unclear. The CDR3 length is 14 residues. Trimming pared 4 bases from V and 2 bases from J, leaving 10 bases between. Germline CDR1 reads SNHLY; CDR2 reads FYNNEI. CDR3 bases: TGTGCCAGCAGTGCCGGCGGATACACAGATACGCAGTATTTT. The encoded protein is CASSAGGYTDTQYF.

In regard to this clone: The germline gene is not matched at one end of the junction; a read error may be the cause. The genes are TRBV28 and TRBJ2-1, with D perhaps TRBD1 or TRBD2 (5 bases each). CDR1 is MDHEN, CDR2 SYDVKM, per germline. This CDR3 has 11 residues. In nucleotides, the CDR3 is TGTGCCAGCAGTATCCGGGACGGGCCGCTCTTC. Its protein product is CASSIRDGPLF. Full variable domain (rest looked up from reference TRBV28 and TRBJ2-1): DVKVTQSSRYLVKRTGEKVFLECVQDMDHENMFWYRQDPGLGLRLIYFSYDVKMKEKGDIPEGYSVSREKKERFSLILESASTNQTSMYLCASSIRDGPLFGPGTRLTVL.

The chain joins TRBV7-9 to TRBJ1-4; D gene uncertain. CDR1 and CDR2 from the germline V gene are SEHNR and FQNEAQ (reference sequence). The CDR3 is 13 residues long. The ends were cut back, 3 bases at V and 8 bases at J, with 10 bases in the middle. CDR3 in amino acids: CASSFRLSEKLFF. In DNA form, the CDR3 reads TGTGCCAGCAGCTTCCGTTTATCAGAAAAACTGTTTTTT. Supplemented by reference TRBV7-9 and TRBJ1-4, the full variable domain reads DTGVSQNPRHKITKRGQNVTFRCDPISEHNRLYWYRQTLGQGPEFLTYFQNEAQLEKSRLLSDRFSAERPKGSFSTLEIQRTEQGDSAMYLCASSFRLSEKLFFGSGTQLSVL.

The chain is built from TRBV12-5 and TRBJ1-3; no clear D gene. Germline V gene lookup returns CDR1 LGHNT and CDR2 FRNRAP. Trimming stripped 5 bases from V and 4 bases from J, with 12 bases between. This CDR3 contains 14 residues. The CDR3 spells CASGPPGVGNTIYF. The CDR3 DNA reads TGTGCTAGTGGTCCCCCCGGCGTCGGAAACACCATATATTTT.